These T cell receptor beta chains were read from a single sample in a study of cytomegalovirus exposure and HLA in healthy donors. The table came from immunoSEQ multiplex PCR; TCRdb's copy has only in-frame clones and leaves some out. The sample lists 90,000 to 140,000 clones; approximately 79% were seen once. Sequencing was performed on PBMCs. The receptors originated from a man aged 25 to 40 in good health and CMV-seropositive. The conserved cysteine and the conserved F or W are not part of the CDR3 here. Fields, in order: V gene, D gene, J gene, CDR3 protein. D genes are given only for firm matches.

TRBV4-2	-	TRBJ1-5	ASSQGSNQPQH
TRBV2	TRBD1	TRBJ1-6	ASSEQGAKSPLH
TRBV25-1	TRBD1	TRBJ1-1	ASTAFHRGLMEAF
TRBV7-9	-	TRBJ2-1	ASSLATGYDEQF
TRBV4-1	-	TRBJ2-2	ASSQGPNTGELF
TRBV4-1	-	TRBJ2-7	ASSQDQSGGRHEQY
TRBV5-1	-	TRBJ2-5	ASSLGQGGQETQY
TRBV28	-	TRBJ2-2	ASSPRLRGNTGELF
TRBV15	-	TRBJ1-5	ATRDGGPSNQPQH
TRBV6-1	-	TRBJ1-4	ASSILGGGNEKLF
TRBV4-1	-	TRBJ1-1	ASSQVGGRPGAF
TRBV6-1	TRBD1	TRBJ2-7	ASRTGTYEQY
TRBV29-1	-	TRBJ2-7	SVQQGFSYEQY
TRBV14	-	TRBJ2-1	ASSPVAGALFEQF
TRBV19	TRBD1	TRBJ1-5	ASSGTGLGNQPQH
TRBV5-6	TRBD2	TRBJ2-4	ASSGWGGSKNIQY
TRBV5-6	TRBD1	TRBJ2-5	ASTALTGSPYQETQY
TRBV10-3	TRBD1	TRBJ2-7	ANRTGPTYEQY
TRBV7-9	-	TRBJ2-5	ASSLASGRETQY
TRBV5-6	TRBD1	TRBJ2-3	ASSRKVRDRGLVDTQY
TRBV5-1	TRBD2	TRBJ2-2	ASSPGGSGELF
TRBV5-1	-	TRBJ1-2	ASSLAGNYGYT
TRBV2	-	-	ASSGQGVYEQY
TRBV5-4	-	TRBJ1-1	ASSLTGGGGEAF
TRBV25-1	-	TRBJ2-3	ASSEGQTSTDTQY
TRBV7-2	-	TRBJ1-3	ASTYRVGGAGNTIY
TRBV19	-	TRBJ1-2	ASSIHGTNYGYT
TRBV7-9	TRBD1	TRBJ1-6	SSSLGGQGIFSPLH
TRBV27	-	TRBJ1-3	ASSLTAAAGNTIY
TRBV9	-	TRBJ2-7	ASSATQTGSEQY
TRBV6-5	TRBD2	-	ASSPSGGPAYEQY
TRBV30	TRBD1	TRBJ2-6	AWSPTGTGTGPSGANVLT
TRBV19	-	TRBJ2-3	ASSMGQDTDTQY
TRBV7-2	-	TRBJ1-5	ASSSGGRPQH
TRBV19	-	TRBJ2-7	ASSKVRGYEQY
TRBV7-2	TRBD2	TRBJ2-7	ASSLRRGGEQY